This T cell receptor (beta chain) was found in a study of T-cell reconstitution after alpha-beta-depleted transplantation in children. Study-level results: As was reported, about two months after transplant, alpha-beta T cells came from several hundred expanded graft clones. There were some patients whose high TCRbeta diversity at day 60 came from surviving recipient T cells and thymic progenitors.

Unique molecular identifiers were incorporated during preparation of the TCRbeta library. MiXCR, applied by TCRdb to the PCR reads, yields one record per CDR3 protein. In the table there are tens of thousands of distinct CDR3 sequences, about a sixth of which are singletons. This clonotype came up many times. The antigen remains undetermined. The specimen comprised PBMCs, mostly from graft donor cells, sampled 360 days after TCRalphabeta/CD19-depleted stem cell transplant. The sequence was collected from a male patient between 2 and 10 years old who had a stem cell transplant for acute lymphoblastic leukemia, so the T cells may come from the graft donor.

The CDR3 protein is CASKLGGGTEAFF. CDR3 in DNA: TGTGCCAGCAAACTAGGGGGGGGAACTGAAGCTTTCTTT. The chain recombines TRBV12-3 or TRBV12-4 with TRBJ1-1; tentatively, D is TRBD1 (6 bases). The CDR3 is made up of 13 amino acids. The V and J ends lost 7 bases and 5 bases respectively, with 14 bases between them.